The 20 T cell receptor beta chains below come from one sample, sequenced in a study of blood T cells in healthy people across ages. A second roughly 7 to 11 cycle PCR used barcoded and J-beta primers. TCRdb re-analysed the 5' RACE reads in MiXCR, keeping a single row per CDR3 protein. The table lists about 730,000 distinct CDR3 sequences, roughly two fifths of them singletons. The specimen sequenced was blood. These TCRs come from a woman aged 55-75 years in good health.

This rearrangement joins TRBV20-1 to TRBJ1-2; D call uncertain. The CDR3 has 15 residues. The V gene's germline CDR1 is DFQATT and CDR2 SNEGSKA (reference sequence). V was pared by 0 bases and J by 4 bases, with 15 bases between. CDR3 bases: TGCAGTGCTAGAGATAGGAGGAGAGGAAGCTATGGCTACACCTTC. This codes for CSARDRRRGSYGYTF.

This chain connects TRBV28 to TRBJ1-1; D is possibly TRBD1 (5 bases). CDR1 and CDR2 (germline): MDHEN, SYDVKM. Between the trimmed V and J ends, which lost 7 bases and 2 bases, there was a span of 14 bases. The CDR3 sequence is 14 residues long. The CDR3 DNA reads TGTGCCAGCACCCTGGGGCACGTTAACACTGAAGCTTTCTTT. This encodes CASTLGHVNTEAFF. Using reference TRBV28 and TRBJ1-1 for the parts outside the CDR3, the full variable domain is DVKVTQSSRYLVKRTGEKVFLECVQDMDHENMFWYRQDPGLGLRLIYFSYDVKMKEKGDIPEGYSVSREKKERFSLILESASTNQTSMYLCASTLGHVNTEAFFGQGTRLTVV.

This clonotype was detected a few times. This chain links TRBV9 with TRBJ1-1, with TRBD1 matching 7 bases. Germline CDR1 reads SGDLS; CDR2 reads YYNGEE. The CDR3 contains 14 residues. After removal of 2 bases from V and 1 base from J, the junction contained 2 bases not matched to a gene. For the CDR3, the DNA is TGTGCCAGCAGCGTCGGACAGGCGAACACTGAAGCTTTCTTT. Its protein product is CASSVGQANTEAFF.

A few counts support this clonotype. The rearrangement joins TRBV20-1 to TRBJ2-7; D ambiguous. This CDR3 is built from 13 residues. Between the trimmed V and J ends, which lost 1 base and 0 bases, there was a span of 7 bases. The V gene's germline CDR1 is DFQATT and CDR2 SNEGSKA (reference sequence). The CDR3 DNA reads TGCAGTGCTAGAGCTCGAAACTCCTACGAGCAGTACTTC. It encodes CSARARNSYEQYF.

This chain joins TRBV2 and TRBJ2-5; D perhaps matches TRBD2 (6 bases). CDR3 length: 17 amino acids. Trimming shortened V by 4 bases and J by 3 bases, and 21 bases separated the two germline ends. Germline lookup yields CDR1 SNHLY and CDR2 FYNNEI. The CDR3 sequence is CASSAGTGVIPEETQYF. As DNA, the CDR3 is TGTGCCAGCAGTGCCGGGACTGGAGTGATCCCCGAAGAGACCCAGTACTTC.

This clonotype showed up just once. The V call is TRBV11-2, the J call TRBJ2-1; the D is unclear. Looked up from germline, CDR1 is SGHAT and CDR2 is FQNNGV. The CDR3 runs 15 residues. The V end was cut by 3 bases, the J end by 3 bases, with 12 bases between. The CDR3 DNA is TGTGCCAGCAGCTTTTATCTCGAGGTCTACAATGAGCAGTTCTTC. Translation gives CASSFYLEVYNEQFF. The whole variable domain, filled in from reference TRBV11-2 and TRBJ2-1, reads EAGVAQSPRYKIIEKRQSVAFWCNPISGHATLYWYQQILGQGPKLLIQFQNNGVVDDSQLPKDRFSAERLKGVDSTLKIQPAKLEDSAVYLCASSFYLEVYNEQFFGPGTRLTVL.

V is TRBV5-8 and J is TRBJ1-3; the D gene is possibly TRBD1 (5 bases). The CDR3 has 13 amino acids. Germline V gene sequence: CDR1 SGHTS, CDR2 YDEGEE. Trimming pared 5 bases from V and 4 bases from J, leaving 10 bases between. The CDR3 protein is CASRGEPGNTIYF. CDR3 bases: TGTGCCAGCAGGGGGGAGCCCGGAAACACCATATATTTT.

The chain couples TRBV7-9 to TRBJ1-4; TRBD1 is a possible D gene (5 bases). Germline lookup yields CDR1 SEHNR and CDR2 FQNEAQ (reference sequence). The CDR3 has 14 amino acids. Trimming took 2 bases from V and 5 from J, leaving 9 bases between them. CDR3 in DNA: TGTGCCAGCAGCTTAAGGGCAGGGAATGAAAAACTGTTTTTT. Its protein is CASSLRAGNEKLFF.

The chain recombines TRBV29-1 with TRBJ2-4; the match to TRBD2 covers 12 bases. The end of the DNA aligns better with TRBJ2-7, so the J call may be wrong. The length of the CDR3 is 12 residues. The germline gives CDR1 SQVTM, CDR2 ANQGSEA. CDR3 nucleotides: TGCAGCGTTCGACTAGCGGGGGTCGAGCAGTACTTC. Translation: CSVRLAGVEQYF.

This chain links TRBV6-1 with TRBJ2-3; D is uncertain. Germline V lookup: CDR1 MNHNS, CDR2 SASEGT. The CDR3 has 15 amino acids. V lost 6 bases to trimming and J lost 2 bases, with 15 bases between them. CDR3 nucleotides: TGTGCCAGCAGGCTGCGGAGCTCACCCACAGATACGCAGTATTTT. As protein: CASRLRSSPTDTQYF.

This clonotype was seen a handful of times. The V call is TRBV20-1, the J call TRBJ2-5; no definite D call. The germline V and J ends were trimmed by 5 bases and 1 base, with 11 bases remaining between them. The CDR3 spans 13 residues. CDR1 and CDR2 from the germline V gene are DFQATT and SNEGSKA (reference sequence). CDR3 loop: CSAGRSPQETQYF. Written as DNA, the CDR3 is TGCAGTGCTGGGCGAAGTCCCCAAGAGACCCAGTACTTC.

The V and J genes are TRBV20-1 and TRBJ1-1; 12 nucleotides line up with TRBD1. The ends lost 7 bases at V and 11 bases at J; junction bases unmatched: 17. Per the germline V gene, CDR1 is DFQATT and CDR2 is SNEGSKA (reference sequence). This CDR3 is built from 15 residues. The DNA of the CDR3 is TGCAGTGGCTCCGGGACAGGGGGCGGGGGATTCAGGGCTTTCTTT. Its protein product is CSGSGTGGGGFRAFF.

The genes are TRBV20-1 and TRBJ2-2; either TRBD1 or TRBD2 may fit D (5 bases each). The CDR3 has 14 amino acids. Deletions cut 3 bases from V and 1 base from J, with 9 bases between. The germline V gene has CDR1 DFQATT and CDR2 SNEGSKA (reference sequence). Written as DNA, the CDR3 is TGCAGTGCTAGGGGACCTTTGAACACCGGGGAGCTGTTTTTT. This encodes CSARGPLNTGELFF.

The chain couples TRBV20-1 to TRBJ2-1, with D tentatively TRBD1 (5 bases). The V and J ends lost 1 base and 1 base respectively, with 8 bases between them. The CDR3 is 14 residues long. In germline, CDR1 is DFQATT, CDR2 SNEGSKA (reference sequence). The CDR3, as DNA: TGCAGTGCTAGAGTGGCAGGGTCCTACAATGAGCAGTTCTTC. Encoded protein: CSARVAGSYNEQFF.

The chain couples TRBV29-1 to TRBJ2-2; D may correspond to TRBD1 or TRBD2 (6 bases each). This CDR3 contains 14 residues. The germline V gene has CDR1 SQVTM and CDR2 ANQGSEA. Trimming removed 5 bases from V and 7 bases from J, with 17 bases in between. CDR3: CSVPKEGGIGELFF. CDR3 nucleotide sequence: TGCAGCGTTCCAAAGGAGGGGGGAATCGGGGAGCTGTTTTTT.

The chain joins TRBV6-2 or TRBV6-3 to TRBJ2-5, with TRBD2 identical over 10 bases. The length of the CDR3 is 17 residues. Trimming took 2 bases from V and 3 from J; bases not matched to a gene: 9. Germline V gene data show CDR1 as MNHEY and CDR2 as SVGEGT. The CDR3 bases are TGTGCCAGCAGTTACGAGCGGGGGGGCCATAGGGAAGAGACCCAGTACTTC. This encodes CASSYERGGHREETQYF.

This clonotype was found a few times. The chain uses TRBV3-1 and TRBJ2-7; D gene unclear. The length of the CDR3 is 15 residues. Deletions cut 1 base from V and 0 bases from J, with 10 bases between. The germline V gene has CDR1 LGHDT and CDR2 YNNKEL (reference sequence). In DNA form, the CDR3 reads TGTGCCAGCAGCCAAGTTGAGAGGTACTCCTACGAGCAGTACTTC. It encodes CASSQVERYSYEQYF.

This clonotype occurred a few times. CDR3: CASSTTTGNGYTF. The CDR3 DNA reads as TGTGCCAGCAGTACCACCACGGGGAATGGCTACACCTTC. V and J are TRBV6-5 and TRBJ1-2; no reliable D call. V lost 5 bases to trimming and J lost 6 bases, with 13 bases between them. The CDR3 has 13 amino acids. CDR1 is MNHEY and CDR2 is SVGAGI in the germline V gene.

This clonotype was seen only a few times. This sequence joins TRBV5-1 and TRBJ2-5, with 9 bases lining up with TRBD1. Germline CDR1 and CDR2: SGHRS and YFSETQ. Trimming took 4 bases from V and 5 from J; bases not matched to a gene: 6. The CDR3 has 14 residues. CDR3 amino acids: CASSLQGAAETQYF. CDR3 DNA: TGCGCCAGCAGCCTACAGGGGGCGGCGGAGACCCAGTACTTC.

V and J are TRBV5-6 and TRBJ2-7; 9 bases align to TRBD1. From germline, CDR1 is SGHDT and CDR2 YYEEEE. J was trimmed by 1 base and V by 1 base; bases with no gene match: 3. This CDR3 region has 15 residues. CDR3 nucleotide sequence: TGTGCCAGCAGCTTGTTAGGGACAGGGTCCTACGAGCAGTACTTC. Its protein is CASSLLGTGSYEQYF.